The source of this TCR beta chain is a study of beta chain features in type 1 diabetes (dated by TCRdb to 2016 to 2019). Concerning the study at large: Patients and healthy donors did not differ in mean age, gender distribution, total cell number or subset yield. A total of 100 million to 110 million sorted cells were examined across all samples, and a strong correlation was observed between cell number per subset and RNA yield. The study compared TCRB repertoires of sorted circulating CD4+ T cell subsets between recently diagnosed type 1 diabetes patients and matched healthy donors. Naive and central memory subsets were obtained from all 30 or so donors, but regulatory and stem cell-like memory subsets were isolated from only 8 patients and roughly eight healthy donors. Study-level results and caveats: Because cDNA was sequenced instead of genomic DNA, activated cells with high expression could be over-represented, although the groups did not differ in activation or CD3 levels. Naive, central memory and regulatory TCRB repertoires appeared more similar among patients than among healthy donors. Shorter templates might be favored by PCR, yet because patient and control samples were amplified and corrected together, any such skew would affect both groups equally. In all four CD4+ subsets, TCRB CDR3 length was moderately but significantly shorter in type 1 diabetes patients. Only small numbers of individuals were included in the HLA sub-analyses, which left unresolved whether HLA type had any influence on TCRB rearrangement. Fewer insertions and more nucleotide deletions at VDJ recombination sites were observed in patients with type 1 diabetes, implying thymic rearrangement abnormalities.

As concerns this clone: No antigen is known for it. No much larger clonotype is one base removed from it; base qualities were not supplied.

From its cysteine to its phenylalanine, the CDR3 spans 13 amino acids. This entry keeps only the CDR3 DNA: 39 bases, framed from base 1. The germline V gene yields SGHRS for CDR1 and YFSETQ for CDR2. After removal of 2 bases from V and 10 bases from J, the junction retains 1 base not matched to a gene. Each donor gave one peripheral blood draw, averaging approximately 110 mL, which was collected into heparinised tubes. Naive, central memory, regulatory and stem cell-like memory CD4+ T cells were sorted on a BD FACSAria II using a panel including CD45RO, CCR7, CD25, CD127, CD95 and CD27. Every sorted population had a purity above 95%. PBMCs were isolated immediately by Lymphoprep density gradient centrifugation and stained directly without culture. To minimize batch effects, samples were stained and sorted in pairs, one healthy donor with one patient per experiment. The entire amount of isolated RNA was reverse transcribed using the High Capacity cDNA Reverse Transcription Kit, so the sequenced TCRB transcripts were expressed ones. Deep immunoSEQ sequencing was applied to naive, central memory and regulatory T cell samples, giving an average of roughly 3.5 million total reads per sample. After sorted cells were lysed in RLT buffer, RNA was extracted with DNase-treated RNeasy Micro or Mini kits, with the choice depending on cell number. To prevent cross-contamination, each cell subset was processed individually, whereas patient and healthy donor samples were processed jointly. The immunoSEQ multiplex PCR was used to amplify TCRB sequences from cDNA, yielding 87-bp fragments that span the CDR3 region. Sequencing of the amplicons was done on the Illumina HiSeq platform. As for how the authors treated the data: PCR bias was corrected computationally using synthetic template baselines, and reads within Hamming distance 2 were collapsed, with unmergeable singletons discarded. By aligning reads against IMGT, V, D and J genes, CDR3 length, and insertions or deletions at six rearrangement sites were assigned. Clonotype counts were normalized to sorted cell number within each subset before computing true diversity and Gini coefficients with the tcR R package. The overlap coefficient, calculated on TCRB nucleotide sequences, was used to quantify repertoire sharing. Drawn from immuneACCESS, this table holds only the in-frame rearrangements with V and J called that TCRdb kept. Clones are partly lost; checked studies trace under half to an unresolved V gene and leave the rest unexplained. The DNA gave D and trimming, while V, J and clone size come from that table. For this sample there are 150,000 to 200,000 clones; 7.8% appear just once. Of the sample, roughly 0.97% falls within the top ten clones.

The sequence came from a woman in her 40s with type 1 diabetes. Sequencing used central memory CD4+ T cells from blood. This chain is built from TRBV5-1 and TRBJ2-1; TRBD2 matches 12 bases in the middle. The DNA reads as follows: TGCGCCAGCAGCTTAGGGACTAGCGGGGAGCAGTTCTTC. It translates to CASSLGTSGEQFF.